This T cell receptor (beta chain) was documented in a study of graft-versus-host responses after intestinal transplantation. Graft tissue processing released intraepithelial and lamina propria lymphocytes. Clones were sequenced by immunoSEQ multiplex PCR, and TCRdb holds only the in-frame ones, with some missing. The sample comprises thousands of clones, under 75% of which are singletons, and roughly 7.7% rests with the top ten. CDR1 is LNHNV, CDR2 YYDKDF, per germline (reference sequence). This CDR3 comprises 19 residues. V lost 0 bases and J lost 7; bases outside the gene matches: 14. This chain connects TRBV15 to TRBJ2-1; TRBD2 matches 11 bases. The TCR was taken from a human patient who received an intestinal transplant, so some T cells may come from the graft donor. Here the sequenced sample was ileum tissue, taken 17 days after transplant. CDR3 amino acids: CATSREGSGGAFLVNEQFF. The CDR3 DNA follows: TGTGCCACCAGCAGAGAGGGTAGCGGGGGGGCCTTTTTGGTAAATGAGCAGTTCTTC.